A single T cell receptor beta chain is shown here with its context. Its antigen is unknown. The PCR ran on 60 Vbeta and 13 Jbeta primers. Assay used: immunoSEQ multiplex PCR; TCRdb lists only in-frame clones, some missing. This sample yields around 40,000 clones, of which about three quarters are seen a single time; 3.4% belongs to the top ten. The data stem from a study of cytomegalovirus exposure and HLA in healthy donors. The study's findings and limits: Some TCR beta chains (roughly 150 of them) were listed as cytomegalovirus-associated. The classifier reportedly diagnosed cytomegalovirus status with high specificity and sensitivity.

The CDR3 runs to 13 residues. The junction had 5 bases not matched to a gene; V was cut back by 4 bases and J by 6 bases. Germline loops: CDR1 SGHNT, CDR2 YYREEE (reference sequence). The TCR originated in a young woman in good health and CMV-seronegative. The chain links TRBV5-4 to TRBJ1-1; 8 bases agree with TRBD1. Sequenced: PBMCs. The CDR3 DNA follows: TGTGCCAGCAGCCCGCCAGGGGGCTCTGAAGCTTTCTTT. This encodes CASSPPGGSEAFF.